This TCR beta chain appears in the sequencing data of a study of T cell responses to AZD1222 COVID-19 vaccine. Notes on the study in general: Compared with day 0, the breadth and depth of the Spike-specific TCR repertoire rose significantly after two doses of AZD1222. Along spike, vaccine-associated CD4 TCRs were found throughout, with dominance at 160-218 and 743-854. No repertoire was sampled before or during the peak T cell response, only after it. Donors were largely white British and mainly female; clonal diversity was possibly underestimated.

Of note for this clone: No antigen is known for it.

This CDR3 spans 14 amino acids. J lost 3 bases, V lost 8 bases, and 8 bases had no gene match. Germline CDR1 and CDR2: SEHNR and FQNEAQ (reference sequence). Repertoires were generated with immunoSEQ multiplex PCR, while TCRdb's copy carries only in-frame clones and drops some. The table records around 200,000 clones, approximately 94% of them present only once. The source of this sequence is an adult who received the AZD1222 COVID-19 vaccine. This chain uses TRBV7-9 with TRBJ1-2; 8 bases line up with TRBD1. The specimen was peripheral blood, collected 28 days after the second AZD1222 dose. The CDR3 sequence is CASGRTGSDYGYTF. The CDR3 region has the DNA TGTGCCAGCGGCAGGACAGGGAGCGACTATGGCTACACCTTC. Complete variable domain (other parts from reference TRBV7-9 and TRBJ1-2): DTGVSQNPRHKITKRGQNVTFRCDPISEHNRLYWYRQTLGQGPEFLTYFQNEAQLEKSRLLSDRFSAERPKGSFSTLEIQRTEQGDSAMYLCASGRTGSDYGYTFGSGTRLTVV.